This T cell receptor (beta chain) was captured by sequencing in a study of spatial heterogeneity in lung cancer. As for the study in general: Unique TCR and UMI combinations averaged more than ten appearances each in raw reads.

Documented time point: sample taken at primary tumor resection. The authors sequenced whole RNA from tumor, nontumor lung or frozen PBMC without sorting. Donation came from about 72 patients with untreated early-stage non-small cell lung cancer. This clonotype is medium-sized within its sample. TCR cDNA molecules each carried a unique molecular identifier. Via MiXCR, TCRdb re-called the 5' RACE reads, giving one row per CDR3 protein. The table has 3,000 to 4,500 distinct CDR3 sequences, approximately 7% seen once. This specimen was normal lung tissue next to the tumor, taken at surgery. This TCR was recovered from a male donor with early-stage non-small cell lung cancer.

The CDR3 nucleotides are TGCAGCGCCTTTTCAAGGCAGACCCAGTACTTC. It is translated as CSAFSRQTQYF. This rearrangement joins TRBV29-1 to TRBJ2-5; D is ambiguous. This CDR3 has 11 amino acids. Trimming cost V 7 bases and J 6 bases, with 12 bases left between them. From germline, CDR1 is SQVTM and CDR2 ANQGSEA.